These 25 T cell receptor beta chains came from one sample sequenced in a study of OX40 agonist ivuxolimab in advanced cancers. Sequencing was performed with immunoSEQ multiplex PCR; in TCRdb, only in-frame clones are kept and a portion is missing. The profile shows 55,000 to 65,000 clones, about 86% of them singletons. Material: CD4+ or CD8+ T cells sorted from blood, obtained in a trial of the OX40 agonist ivuxolimab. The origin of the receptors is an adult with an advanced solid tumor such as melanoma, head and neck, liver or kidney cancer.

The chain recombines TRBV5-1 with TRBJ2-3; D tentatively fits TRBD1 or TRBD2 (5 bases each). Germline lookup yields CDR1 SGHRS and CDR2 YFSETQ. V was shortened by 4 bases and J by 2 bases, with 11 bases between the two germline ends. The CDR3 loop spans 14 amino acids. CDR3 region: CASSGGRNTDTQYF. DNA of the CDR3: TGCGCCAGCAGCGGGGGACGGAACACAGATACGCAGTATTTT.

This sequence joins TRBV5-4 and TRBJ2-2; D gene ambiguous. The V end lost 4 bases, the J end lost 2 bases, and 18 bases lay between the germline ends. This CDR3 has 17 amino acids. CDR1 and CDR2 (germline): SGHNT, YYREEE (reference sequence). The CDR3 DNA is TGTGCCAGCAGCAGTGGCGGACCTACATTTAACACCGGGGAGCTGTTTTTT. The encoded protein is CASSSGGPTFNTGELFF.

The chain has TRBV7-9 and TRBJ1-1; D perhaps matches TRBD1 (5 bases). CDR1 is SEHNR, CDR2 FQNEAQ, per germline (reference sequence). V was trimmed by 5 bases and J by 6 bases, leaving 19 bases between them. This CDR3 region has 15 residues. The CDR3 DNA is TGTGCCAGCAGCCTGAGCTGGGGGGGGAGGTCTGAAGCTTTCTTT. Translating gives CASSLSWGGRSEAFF.

This chain uses TRBV19 with TRBJ1-6; D is possibly TRBD1 (5 bases). This CDR3 is built from 14 residues. Trimming shortened V by 4 bases and J by 10 bases, and 14 bases separated the two germline ends. Germline CDR1 reads LNHDA; CDR2 reads SQIVND (reference sequence). CDR3 loop: CASSNRDLGSPLHF. The CDR3 nucleotides are TGTGCCAGTAGTAACCGGGACCTCGGCTCACCCCTCCACTTT.

The gene calls are TRBV7-8 and TRBJ1-4; no clear D gene. This CDR3 has 15 residues. Germline V gives CDR1 SGHVS, CDR2 FQNEAQ. Trimming stripped 1 base from V and 4 bases from J, with 10 bases between. In nucleotides, the CDR3 is TGTGCCAGCAGCTTAGGACGTCTGGTTAATGAAAAACTGTTTTTT. Its protein product is CASSLGRLVNEKLFF.

This clone has just one count. This chain links TRBV6-4 with TRBJ2-1, with a weak D call TRBD2 (5 bases). V gave up 2 bases and J gave up 0 bases, with 11 bases separating them. Germline lookup yields CDR1 MRHNA and CDR2 SNTAGT. The CDR3 contains 16 residues. The CDR3 DNA reads as TGTGCCAGCAGTGACGGGAGCGCAAGCTCCTACAATGAGCAGTTCTTC. Its translation: CASSDGSASSYNEQFF.

The chain has TRBV9 and TRBJ1-1; D possibly corresponds to TRBD1 (6 bases). CDR3 length equals 17 residues. Trimming removed 1 base at V and 1 base at J, with 17 bases between. Germline lookup yields CDR1 SGDLS and CDR2 YYNGEE. CDR3 coding DNA: TGTGCCAGCAGCGTAATTCCTTGGGGACACAAGAACACTGAAGCTTTCTTT. It yields the protein CASSVIPWGHKNTEAFF.

The chain combines TRBV11-2 with TRBJ1-2, with D possibly being TRBD1 (5 bases). Looked up from germline, CDR1 is SGHAT and CDR2 is FQNNGV. This CDR3 spans 15 amino acids. Trimming left V 5 bases short and J 2 bases short, with 15 bases between. The CDR3 is CASSHYHRDNYGYTF. CDR3 in DNA: TGTGCCAGCAGCCATTACCACCGGGACAACTATGGCTACACCTTC.

The DNA of the CDR3 is TGTGCCAGCAGTCGGACGGCAGGTCAGCCCCAGCATTTT. Translated, it gives CASSRTAGQPQHF. This chain connects TRBV27 to TRBJ1-5, with D unclear. With 5 bases removed from V and 6 bases from J, the gap between germline ends came to 11 bases. CDR1 and CDR2 from the germline V gene are MNHEY and SMNVEV (reference sequence). The CDR3 contains 13 residues.

V is TRBV5-1 and J is TRBJ2-1; tentative D call: TRBD1 (5 bases). Germline V gene lookup returns CDR1 SGHRS and CDR2 YFSETQ. This CDR3 has 15 residues. Trimming stripped 4 bases from V and 7 bases from J, with 18 bases between. The CDR3 reads CASSLMDTRGNEQFF. In DNA, the CDR3 is TGCGCCAGCAGCCTTATGGACACAAGAGGTAATGAGCAGTTCTTC.

Sample share makes this clone medium-sized. The chain carries TRBV7-8 and TRBJ1-5; D is uncertain. Trimming removed 1 base at V and 2 bases at J, with 12 bases between. The length of the CDR3 is 16 residues. Germline CDR1 SGHVS, CDR2 FQNEAQ. This chain's CDR3 is CASSLGRIRGNQPQHF. Written as DNA, the CDR3 is TGTGCCAGCAGCTTAGGCCGGATCCGTGGCAATCAGCCCCAGCATTTT.

The chain is built from TRBV2 and TRBJ2-3; D possibly corresponds to TRBD2 (6 bases). This CDR3 contains 13 residues. Trimming pared 4 bases from V and 2 bases from J, leaving 7 bases between. Looked up from germline, CDR1 is SNHLY and CDR2 is FYNNEI. CDR3 sequence: CASSGDFTDTQYF. The CDR3 DNA reads as TGTGCCAGCAGTGGGGACTTCACAGATACGCAGTATTTT. The full variable domain, its missing parts supplied by reference TRBV2 and TRBJ2-3, is EPEVTQTPSHQVTQMGQEVILRCVPISNHLYFYWYRQILGQKVEFLVSFYNNEISEKSEIFDDQFSVERPDGSNFTLKIRSTKLEDSAMYFCASSGDFTDTQYFGPGTRLTVL.

The chain links TRBV10-1 to TRBJ2-7; D gene ambiguous. This CDR3 region has 13 residues. Germline loops: CDR1 WNHNN, CDR2 SYGVQD (reference sequence). The V end lost 9 bases, the J end lost 6 bases, and 18 bases lay between the germline ends. The CDR3 loop reads CASQPADSPEQYF. The CDR3 nucleotides are TGCGCCAGTCAGCCGGCCGATAGTCCCGAGCAGTACTTC.

The chain uses TRBV12-5 and TRBJ1-5; no clear D. Trimming removed 3 bases at V and 2 bases at J, with 11 bases between. The CDR3 runs 15 residues. Germline V CDR1 and CDR2: LGHNT, FRNRAP. CDR3: CASGFTSQGNQPQHF. The DNA of the CDR3 is TGTGCTAGTGGTTTCACATCTCAGGGCAATCAGCCCCAGCATTTT.

Written as DNA, the CDR3 is TGCGCCAGCAGCCCGGGACAGGGATTCTACGAGCAGTACTTC. Amino acids: CASSPGQGFYEQYF. The chain recombines TRBV5-1 with TRBJ2-5; 9 nucleotides match TRBD1. The end of the DNA is better explained by TRBJ2-7, so the J call may be wrong. Germline assignment: CDR1 SGHRS and CDR2 YFSETQ. This CDR3 region has 14 residues.

The J gene is TRBJ2-7, the V gene TRBV30; TRBD2 agrees at 8 bases. The CDR3 loop spans 15 amino acids. The trim removed 4 bases at V and 2 bases at J, leaving 10 bases unmatched. Per germline, CDR1 GTSNPN and CDR2 SVGIG (reference sequence). CDR3 coding DNA: TGTGCCTGGACCCCCAGGGCGGGGGGTACCTACGAGCAGTACTTC. This encodes CAWTPRAGGTYEQYF.

The chain carries TRBV11-2 and TRBJ1-1, with 8 bases matching TRBD1. The germline CDR1 and CDR2 sequences are SGHAT and FQNNGV. V lost 5 bases and J lost 3; bases outside the gene matches: 5. The CDR3 has 14 residues. CDR3 region: CASSPGGSDTEAFF. CDR3 nucleotide sequence: TGTGCCAGCAGCCCAGGGGGCTCAGACACTGAAGCTTTCTTT. The full variable domain, its missing parts supplied by reference TRBV11-2 and TRBJ1-1, is EAGVAQSPRYKIIEKRQSVAFWCNPISGHATLYWYQQILGQGPKLLIQFQNNGVVDDSQLPKDRFSAERLKGVDSTLKIQPAKLEDSAVYLCASSPGGSDTEAFFGQGTRLTVV.

This rearrangement joins TRBV20-1 to TRBJ2-7; D is unclear. The CDR3 extends over 11 amino acids. Germline CDR1 and CDR2: DFQATT and SNEGSKA (reference sequence). Trimming removed 3 bases at V and 0 bases at J, with 3 bases between. CDR3: CSASRSYEQYF. As DNA, the CDR3 is TGCAGTGCTAGTCGCTCCTACGAGCAGTACTTC.

This rearrangement joins TRBV11-2 to TRBJ2-5; TRBD2 aligns across 10 bases. V dropped 1 base and J dropped 5; count of bases not matched to a gene: 13. Germline V lookup: CDR1 SGHAT, CDR2 FQNNGV. This CDR3 contains 18 residues. The CDR3 DNA reads TGTGCCAGCAGCTTAGTGGGTCTAGCGGGGGTGCTCGGGGAGACCCAGTACTTC. Protein: CASSLVGLAGVLGETQYF.

This clone came up a few times. The rearrangement uses TRBV18 and TRBJ1-2, with 7 bases matching TRBD1. Trimming removed 5 bases from V and 1 base from J; junction bases left unmatched: 4. CDR3 size: 14 residues. Germline CDR1 and CDR2: KGHSH and LQKENI. CDR3 bases: TGTGCCAGCTCAACGACAGGGAATAACTATGGCTACACCTTC. Its protein is CASSTTGNNYGYTF.

J is TRBJ2-6 and V is TRBV27; D perhaps matches TRBD2 (5 bases). CDR1 is MNHEY and CDR2 is SMNVEV in the germline V gene (reference sequence). Trimming shortened V by 0 bases and J by 0 bases, and 9 bases separated the two germline ends. This CDR3 contains 17 residues. The CDR3 sequence: CASSLSLRGSGANVLTF. CDR3 DNA sequence: TGTGCCAGCAGTTTATCTCTCCGGGGCTCTGGGGCCAACGTCCTGACTTTC.

V is TRBV5-5 and J is TRBJ1-6, with D unresolved. Germline V gene sequence: CDR1 SGHKS, CDR2 YYEKEE (reference sequence). V was trimmed by 2 bases and J by 6 bases, leaving 3 bases between them. This CDR3 has 12 amino acids. DNA of the CDR3: TGTGCCAGCAGCTTAGTTAATTCACCCCTCCACTTT. It specifies CASSLVNSPLHF.

This clone was observed a single time. This chain connects TRBV6-6 to TRBJ2-5, with D possibly matching TRBD2 (6 bases). Per germline, CDR1 MNHNY and CDR2 SVGAGI (reference sequence). This CDR3 is built from 16 residues. V was trimmed by 3 bases and J by 5 bases, leaving 19 bases between them. As DNA, the CDR3 is TGTGCCAGCAGTTATGGGGTGCGGGGTGCGGGGGAGACCCAGTACTTC. This sequence encodes CASSYGVRGAGETQYF.

The V call is TRBV7-3, the J call TRBJ2-7, with D tentatively TRBD2 (6 bases). The CDR3 is 16 amino acids. Germline values: CDR1 SGHTA, CDR2 FQGTGA. Trimming stripped 1 base from V and 3 bases from J, with 16 bases between. The CDR3 DNA follows: TGTGCCAGCAGCTTAAACCCGACGGTGGACTACTACGAGCAGTACTTC. Amino acid sequence: CASSLNPTVDYYEQYF.

This chain links TRBV9 with TRBJ2-3, with D perhaps TRBD2 (6 bases). V was trimmed by 4 bases and J by 1 base, leaving 10 bases between them. The germline V gene encodes CDR1 SGDLS and CDR2 YYNGEE. The CDR3 is made up of 14 amino acids. In DNA form, the CDR3 reads TGTGCCAGCAGCACCGGGACTGGCACAGATACGCAGTATTTT. This translates into CASSTGTGTDTQYF.